This is a list of T cell receptor beta chains from one sample in a study of blood T cell repertoires in COVID-19. The table came from immunoSEQ multiplex PCR; TCRdb's copy has only in-frame clones and leaves some out. This sample has some 340,000 clones, with about 87% found just once. Sequencing was carried out using PBMCs or T cells enriched from blood (not recorded which). Receptors originate from a woman aged 25 to 39 who had recovered from COVID-19. The CDR3 runs from the conserved cysteine through the conserved F or W. The D gene is left open where the match is weak. Clone size is given for some rows only: seen once, a few or many times, or a class if the clone is expanded.

.,.,TRBJ1-2,TRBV15,CATSRDLAGYTF,TGTGCCACCAGCAGAGATCTGGCAGGCTACACCTTC
.,.,TRBJ1-5,TRBV30,CAWSVTGNQPQHF,TGTGCCTGGAGTGTCACAGGTAATCAGCCCCAGCATTTT
.,TRBD1,TRBJ2-2,TRBV28,CATDRDTGELFF,TGTGCCACGGACAGGGATACCGGGGAGCTGTTTTTT
once,TRBD1,TRBJ1-3,TRBV7-8,CASSLRDRPSGNTIYF,TGTGCCAGCAGCCTCCGGGACAGGCCCTCTGGAAACACCATATATTTT
.,.,TRBJ2-1,TRBV12-5,CASGLVYPSSYNEQFF,TGTGCTAGTGGTTTGGTCTACCCGAGCTCCTACAATGAGCAGTTCTTC
.,TRBD1,TRBJ2-1,TRBV10-1,CASSESGQPWFF,TGCGCCAGCAGTGAGTCGGGACAGCCTTGGTTCTTC
.,TRBD1,TRBJ2-7,TRBV12-3/TRBV12-4,CASKRQGFYEQYF,TGTGCCAGCAAACGACAGGGCTTCTACGAGCAGTACTTC
.,.,TRBJ2-1,TRBV5-4,CASSLAGSSYNEQFF,TGTGCCAGCAGCTTGGCTGGGAGTTCCTACAATGAGCAGTTCTTC
.,TRBD2,TRBJ2-7,TRBV6-4,CASSPGLAGFNLYEQYF,TGTGCCAGCAGCCCCGGACTAGCGGGGTTTAACCTTTACGAGCAGTACTTC
.,TRBD1,TRBJ1-4,TRBV27,CASSPSRQGLSPRNEKLFF,TGTGCCAGCAGTCCATCTCGACAGGGGCTGTCCCCCCGCAATGAAAAACTGTTTTTT
.,TRBD2,TRBJ2-3,TRBV18,CASSPMPIAGPSTDTQYF,TGTGCCAGCTCACCCATGCCTATAGCGGGGCCATCCACAGATACGCAGTATTTT
.,TRBD1,TRBJ1-2,TRBV6-1,CASSDRDRGGYTF,TGTGCCAGCAGTGATAGGGACAGGGGAGGCTACACCTTC
.,TRBD1,TRBJ1-2,TRBV20-1,CSALTGSGYTF,TGCAGTGCTCTGACAGGGAGTGGCTACACCTTC
.,.,TRBJ1-4,TRBV5-1,CASSPPAGGSEKLFF,TGCGCCAGCAGCCCCCCCGCAGGCGGGAGTGAAAAACTGTTTTTT
.,.,TRBJ1-1,TRBV11-2,CASSLDLPGGNTEAFF,TGTGCCAGCAGCTTAGACCTACCGGGGGGGAACACTGAAGCTTTCTTT
.,TRBD1,TRBJ1-1,TRBV6-5,CASSYSTGGRMAEAFF,TGTGCCAGCAGTTACTCTACAGGGGGCAGAATGGCTGAAGCTTTCTTT
few,.,TRBJ1-1,TRBV2,CASSDLRNTEAFF,TGTGCCAGCAGTGATCTCCGGAACACTGAAGCTTTCTTT
.,.,TRBJ1-2,TRBV30,CAWSLGDSSLYGYTF,TGTGCCTGGAGTTTGGGGGACTCCTCACTCTATGGCTACACCTTC
.,TRBD2,TRBJ2-3,TRBV9,CASSTAGGQGTDTQYF,TGTGCCAGCAGCACAGCGGGGGGGCAGGGAACAGATACGCAGTATTTT
.,TRBD1,TRBJ2-7,TRBV5-6,CASSPPGTVIYEQYF,TGTGCCAGCAGCCCCCCCGGGACAGTTATCTACGAGCAGTACTTC
once,.,TRBJ1-2,TRBV4-3,CASSQVDTIWDGYTF,TGCGCCAGCAGCCAAGTAGACACCATATGGGATGGCTACACCTTC
.,.,TRBJ1-3,TRBV5-4,CASTSFQGTGNTIYF,TGTGCCAGCACCTCTTTTCAGGGGACTGGAAACACCATATATTTT
.,.,TRBJ1-2,TRBV7-8,CASSLPGTHTEGYTF,TGTGCCAGCAGCCTACCCGGGACTCACACGGAGGGCTACACCTTC
.,.,TRBJ2-1,TRBV12-3/TRBV12-4,CASNLGGDNEQFF,TGTGCCAGCAACCTAGGGGGGGACAATGAGCAGTTCTTC
.,TRBD1,TRBJ1-2,TRBV28,CASLTGEGYGYTF,TGTGCCAGTTTGACAGGGGAGGGGTATGGCTACACCTTC
once,.,TRBJ1-2,TRBV29-1,CSVEGGSAALNYGYTF,TGCAGCGTTGAGGGGGGAAGCGCGGCCCTTAACTATGGCTACACCTTC
.,.,TRBJ1-5,TRBV18,CASSGLEGQPQHF,TGTGCCAGCTCGGGACTCGAGGGTCAGCCCCAGCATTTT